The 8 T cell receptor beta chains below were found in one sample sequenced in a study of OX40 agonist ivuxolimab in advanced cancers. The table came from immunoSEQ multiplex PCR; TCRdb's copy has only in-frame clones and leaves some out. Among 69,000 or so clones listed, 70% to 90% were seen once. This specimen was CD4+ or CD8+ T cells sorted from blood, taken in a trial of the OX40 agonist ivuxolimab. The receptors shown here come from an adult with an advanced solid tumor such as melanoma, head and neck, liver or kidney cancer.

The CDR3 bases are TGTGCCAGCTCACCACGGCTTCTCCCCCGACGGGCAGGGGACACTGAAGCTTTCTTT. The encoded protein is CASSPRLLPRRAGDTEAFF. The chain couples TRBV18 to TRBJ1-1; tentatively, D is TRBD1 (6 bases). Germline V gene data show CDR1 as KGHSH and CDR2 as LQKENI. The CDR3 loop spans 19 amino acids. The germline V and J ends were trimmed by 1 base and 3 bases, with 24 bases remaining between them. Variable domain in full (rest from reference TRBV18 and TRBJ1-1): NAGVMQNPRHLVRRRGQEARLRCSPMKGHSHVYWYRQLPEEGLKFMVYLQKENIIDESGMPKERFSAEFPKEGPSILRIQQVVRGDSAAYFCASSPRLLPRRAGDTEAFFGQGTRLTVV.

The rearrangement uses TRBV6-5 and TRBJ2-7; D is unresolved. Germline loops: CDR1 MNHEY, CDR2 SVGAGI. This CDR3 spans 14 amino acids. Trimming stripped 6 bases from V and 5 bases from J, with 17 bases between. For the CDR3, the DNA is TGTGCCAGCAGCTCCACGTACAGTCTCCACGAGCAGTACTTC. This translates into CASSSTYSLHEQYF.

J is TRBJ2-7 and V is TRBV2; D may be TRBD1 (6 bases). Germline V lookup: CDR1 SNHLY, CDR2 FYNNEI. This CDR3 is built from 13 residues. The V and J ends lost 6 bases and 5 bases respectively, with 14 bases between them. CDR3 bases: TGTGCCAGCAGCAAGACCTCAGGGGACGAGCAGTACTTC. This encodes CASSKTSGDEQYF.

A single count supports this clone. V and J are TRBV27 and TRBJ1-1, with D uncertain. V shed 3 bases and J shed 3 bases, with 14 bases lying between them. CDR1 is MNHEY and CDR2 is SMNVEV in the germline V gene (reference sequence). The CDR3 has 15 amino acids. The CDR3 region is CASSLYFGGDTEAFF. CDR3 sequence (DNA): TGTGCCAGCAGTTTGTATTTTGGTGGGGACACTGAAGCTTTCTTT.

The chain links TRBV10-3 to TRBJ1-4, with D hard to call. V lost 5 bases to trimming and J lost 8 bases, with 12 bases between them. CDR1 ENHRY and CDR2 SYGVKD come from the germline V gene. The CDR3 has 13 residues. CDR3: CAISPREDEKLFF. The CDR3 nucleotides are TGTGCCATCAGTCCGCGGGAGGACGAAAAACTGTTTTTT.

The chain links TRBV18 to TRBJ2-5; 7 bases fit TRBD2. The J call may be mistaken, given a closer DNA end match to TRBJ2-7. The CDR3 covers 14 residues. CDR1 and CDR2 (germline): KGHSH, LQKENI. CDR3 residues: CASSPGGGVYEQYF. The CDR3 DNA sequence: TGTGCCAGCTCACCAGGCGGGGGTGTGTACGAGCAGTACTTC.

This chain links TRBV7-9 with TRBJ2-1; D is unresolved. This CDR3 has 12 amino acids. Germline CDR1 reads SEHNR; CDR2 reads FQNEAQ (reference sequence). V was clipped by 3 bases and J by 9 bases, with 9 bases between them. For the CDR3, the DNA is TGTGCCAGCAGCTTTGCCCGTAGTGAGCAGTTCTTC. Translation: CASSFARSEQFF.

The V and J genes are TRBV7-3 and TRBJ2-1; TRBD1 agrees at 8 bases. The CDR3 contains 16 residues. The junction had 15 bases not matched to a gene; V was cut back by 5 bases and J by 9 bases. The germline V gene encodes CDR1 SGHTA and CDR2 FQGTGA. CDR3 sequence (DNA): TGTGCCAGCAGCAAAGCCCCTCCGGGACAGGACGGTGAGCAGTTCTTC. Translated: CASSKAPPGQDGEQFF.